This TCR beta chain was recorded in a study of T-cell memory formation after mild COVID-19. Study as a whole: TCR clustering was largely donor specific.

Study observations and caveats: The finding that pre-infection memory included some responding clones suggested that cross-reactive memory joined. CD4+ bias marked clones expanding day 15 to 37, unlike balanced contracting clones.

With respect to this clonotype: Its antigen is still unknown.

Amplification by 5'RACE using constant-segment primers produced TCR alpha and TCR beta cDNA libraries that carried sample barcodes and UMIs. MiXCR was run by TCRdb on the 5' RACE reads, yielding one entry per CDR3 protein. The sample carries a few hundred thousand distinct CDR3 sequences, approximately 15% recorded once. The CDR3 has 16 residues. Germline CDR1 is MNHEY and CDR2 is SVGAGI. The germline V and J ends were trimmed by 0 bases and 2 bases, with 13 bases remaining between them. Material: PBMCs or a T cell subset sorted from them (not recorded which). The clonotype was recovered from a man between 18 and 35 years old who had mild COVID-19 (a few samples of this study predate the infection). Cell type and time point are not known. V gene TRBV6-5 combines with J gene TRBJ2-5; no firm D call. DNA for the CDR3: TGTGCCAGCAGTTACTCGAGCCCAGACCTTCAAGAGACCCAGTACTTC. Translation: CASSYSSPDLQETQYF.